The 24 T cell receptor beta chains below were found in one sample sequenced in a study of siplizumab effects on memory and regulatory T cells. TCRdb keeps only in-frame clones here, not all; method: immunoSEQ multiplex PCR. The table shows around 100,000 clones, with around 94% occurring only once. Specimen: Tregs sorted from blood. All receptors come from a human donor in good health.

The chain couples TRBV5-6 to TRBJ2-7; the D gene is possibly TRBD1 (6 bases). V was cut by 4 bases and J by 1 base, with 9 bases left in between. This CDR3 has 13 amino acids. CDR1 is SGHDT, CDR2 YYEEEE, per germline. CDR3 sequence (DNA): TGTGCCAGCAGCCGGGGACAATCCTACGAGCAGTACTTC. Residues: CASSRGQSYEQYF.

This chain's CDR3 is CASSPLLSGANVLTF. The DNA of the CDR3 is TGTGCCAGCAGCCCCTTGCTCTCTGGGGCCAACGTCCTGACTTTC. The chain joins TRBV7-9 to TRBJ2-6; D not certain. The germline V gene encodes CDR1 SEHNR and CDR2 FQNEAQ (reference sequence). Trimming took 5 bases from V and 0 from J, leaving 8 bases between them. The CDR3 spans 15 residues. Full variable domain (outside the CDR3, taken from reference TRBV7-9 and TRBJ2-6): DTGVSQNPRHKITKRGQNVTFRCDPISEHNRLYWYRQTLGQGPEFLTYFQNEAQLEKSRLLSDRFSAERPKGSFSTLEIQRTEQGDSAMYLCASSPLLSGANVLTFGAGSRLTVL.

The rearrangement links TRBV5-1 to TRBJ1-2; D gene unclear. Trimming left V 7 bases short and J 4 bases short, with 14 bases between. The CDR3 has 13 amino acids. Germline CDR1 SGHRS, CDR2 YFSETQ. CDR3 nucleotide sequence: TGCGCCAGCCGTGCCACAATTAGCTATGGCTACACCTTC. This sequence encodes CASRATISYGYTF.

The V call is TRBV10-3, the J call TRBJ2-5; D remains ambiguous. Trimming left V 4 bases short and J 5 bases short, with 8 bases between. Germline V gives CDR1 ENHRY, CDR2 SYGVKD. CDR3 length: 12 residues. The CDR3 coding sequence is TGTGCCATCAGTGTTGCGTCGGAGACCCAGTACTTC. Translated, it gives CAISVASETQYF.

The chain recombines TRBV11-2 with TRBJ2-7; 8 bases line up with TRBD1. Unmatched junction bases numbered 8, after V lost 5 bases and J lost 2 bases. The germline V gene encodes CDR1 SGHAT and CDR2 FQNNGV. The CDR3 extends over 15 amino acids. CDR3 in DNA: TGTGCCAGCAGCCGCACGGGACAGGCGACCTACGAGCAGTACTTC. Protein: CASSRTGQATYEQYF.

The chain employs TRBV9 and TRBJ1-2, with 10 bases fitting TRBD1. Germline V gene data show CDR1 as SGDLS and CDR2 as YYNGEE. The V segment lost 3 bases and the J segment 14 bases; nucleotides outside the gene matches: 13. The CDR3 has 14 residues. For the CDR3, the DNA is TGTGCCAGCAGCGCTGAGGGGACAGGGGCTTCGAGGACCTTC. It yields the protein CASSAEGTGASRTF.

The V gene is TRBV25-1, the J gene TRBJ1-2; 9 nucleotides match TRBD1. Germline values: CDR1 MGHDK, CDR2 SYGVNS. V shed 1 base, J shed 4 bases, and the junction held 10 bases outside the gene matches. This CDR3 has 17 amino acids. CDR3 sequence: CASSEFGDRANLYGYTF. In DNA form, the CDR3 reads TGTGCCAGCAGTGAATTCGGGGACAGGGCTAACCTCTATGGCTACACCTTC.

V gene TRBV7-2 combines with J gene TRBJ2-3, with unresolved D. Germline CDR1 is SGHTA and CDR2 is FQGNSA. This CDR3 spans 11 amino acids. V lost 1 base and J 5 bases, leaving 1 base between the germline ends. CDR3 coding DNA: TGTGCCAGCAGCTTAGTAGATACGCAGTATTTT. The encoded protein is CASSLVDTQYF. Based on the CDR3 plus reference TRBV7-2 and TRBJ2-3, the full variable domain is GAGVSQSPSNKVTEKGKDVELRCDPISGHTALYWYRQSLGQGLEFLIYFQGNSAPDKSGLPSDRFSAERTGGSVSTLTIQRTQQEDSAVYLCASSLVDTQYFGPGTRLTVL.

In DNA form, the CDR3 reads TGCGCCAGCAGATTACTAGCGGGGTCTTACAATGAGCAGTTCTTC. It codes for CASRLLAGSYNEQFF. The chain is built from TRBV5-1 and TRBJ2-1, with TRBD2 identical over 10 bases. The CDR3 runs to 15 residues. J lost 4 bases, V lost 5 bases, and 6 bases had no gene match. Germline CDR1 SGHRS, CDR2 YFSETQ.

The chain recombines TRBV28 with TRBJ2-7; the match to TRBD1 covers 9 bases. The J segment lost 5 bases and the V segment lost 6 bases, leaving 8 bases of the junction unmatched. CDR1 and CDR2 (germline): MDHEN, SYDVKM. The CDR3 runs 14 residues. Here the CDR3 reads CASSHPQGANEQYF. The CDR3 bases are TGTGCCAGCAGCCACCCACAGGGGGCCAACGAGCAGTACTTC.

The chain couples TRBV2 to TRBJ2-5; D ambiguous. V lost 8 bases, J lost 1 base, and 8 bases lay in between. The germline V gene encodes CDR1 SNHLY and CDR2 FYNNEI. This CDR3 is built from 12 residues. The CDR3, as DNA: TGTGCCAGCCTGTGGGCCCAAGAGACCCAGTACTTC. Its protein is CASLWAQETQYF. Based on the CDR3 plus reference TRBV2 and TRBJ2-5, the full variable domain is EPEVTQTPSHQVTQMGQEVILRCVPISNHLYFYWYRQILGQKVEFLVSFYNNEISEKSEIFDDQFSVERPDGSNFTLKIRSTKLEDSAMYFCASLWAQETQYFGPGTRLLVL.

The chain uses TRBV6-5 and TRBJ1-2; tentatively, D is TRBD1 (6 bases). Germline V gene data show CDR1 as MNHEY and CDR2 as SVGAGI. This CDR3 is 15 amino acids long. Trimming removed 7 bases at V and 4 bases at J, with 19 bases between. CDR3 in amino acids: CASTIDGGAVYGYTF. CDR3 in DNA: TGTGCCAGCACCATCGATGGGGGCGCCGTCTATGGCTACACCTTC.

The chain uses TRBV4-1 and TRBJ2-1; 9 bases fit TRBD1. After removal of 3 bases from V and 2 bases from J, the junction contained 11 bases not matched to a gene. The CDR3 spans 18 residues. Germline-derived CDR1 and CDR2 are MGHRA and YSYEKL. CDR3 bases: TGCGCCAGCAGCCACATTAAAACTACAGGGGGCCCCTACAATGAGCAGTTCTTC. Protein: CASSHIKTTGGPYNEQFF.

V and J are TRBV5-4 and TRBJ1-1; TRBD1 aligns across 8 bases. Trimming at V came to 2 bases and at J to 4 bases, leaving 10 bases not matched to a gene. Germline CDR1 reads SGHNT; CDR2 reads YYREEE (reference sequence). The CDR3 extends over 16 amino acids. This CDR3 is CASSFLRGRVTTEAFF. The CDR3 DNA reads as TGTGCCAGCAGCTTCCTCAGGGGGCGAGTGACCACTGAAGCTTTCTTT. The complete variable domain, with remaining parts taken from reference TRBV5-4 and TRBJ1-1, reads ETGVTQSPTHLIKTRGQQVTLRCSSQSGHNTVSWYQQALGQGPQFIFQYYREEENGRGNFPPRFSGLQFPNYSSELNVNALELDDSALYLCASSFLRGRVTTEAFFGQGTRLTVV.

Turning to this clone: This sample includes further DNA sequences coding for the same CDR3. The genes are TRBV28 and TRBJ2-1; no firm D call. Trimming left V 5 bases short and J 6 bases short, with 5 bases between. The CDR3 has 11 amino acids. Germline CDR1 reads MDHEN; CDR2 reads SYDVKM. The CDR3 reads CASSPRNEQFF. In nucleotides, the CDR3 is TGTGCCAGCAGTCCCCGCAATGAGCAGTTCTTC. Full variable domain (remainder filled in from reference TRBV28 and TRBJ2-1): DVKVTQSSRYLVKRTGEKVFLECVQDMDHENMFWYRQDPGLGLRLIYFSYDVKMKEKGDIPEGYSVSREKKERFSLILESASTNQTSMYLCASSPRNEQFFGPGTRLTVL.

The chain uses TRBV28 and TRBJ2-3; D tentatively fits TRBD1 or TRBD2 (5 bases each). The CDR3 contains 15 residues. Per germline, CDR1 MDHEN and CDR2 SYDVKM. V dropped 2 bases and J dropped 2 bases, with 11 bases sitting between them. The CDR3 coding sequence is TGTGCCAGCAGTTTAATCCACGGGACCACAGATACGCAGTATTTT. Residues: CASSLIHGTTDTQYF.

The chain employs TRBV18 and TRBJ2-1; no clear D. V lost 5 bases, J lost 6 bases, and 14 bases lay in between. The CDR3 is 14 amino acids. Germline CDR1 and CDR2: KGHSH and LQKENI. The CDR3 protein is CASSYRVKANEQFF. CDR3 bases: TGTGCCAGCTCATACAGAGTAAAGGCCAATGAGCAGTTCTTC.

The CDR3, as DNA: TGCGCCAGCAGGCGAACTAGCGGGAGTCGGAATGAGCAGTTCTTC. Residues: CASRRTSGSRNEQFF. V and J are TRBV5-1 and TRBJ2-1; TRBD2 agrees at 11 bases. This CDR3 spans 15 amino acids. Looked up from germline, CDR1 is SGHRS and CDR2 is YFSETQ. The V segment lost 5 bases and the J segment 7 bases; nucleotides outside the gene matches: 8.

This clone was seen once. The CDR3 bases are TGTGCCAGCAGGAGCGACTTATTTGCAGATACGCAGTATTTT. Translating it yields CASRSDLFADTQYF. The gene calls are TRBV6-1 and TRBJ2-3; D gene unclear. Trimming took 6 bases from V and 4 from J, leaving 14 bases between them. The germline V gene has CDR1 MNHNS and CDR2 SASEGT. The CDR3 spans 14 residues.

The CDR3 nucleotides are TGTGCCAGCTCACCCCCGACTAGCGGGAAGTCCGATGAGCAGTTCTTC. It specifies CASSPPTSGKSDEQFF. The V call is TRBV18, the J call TRBJ2-1; 11 nucleotides agree with TRBD2. The V gene's germline CDR1 is KGHSH and CDR2 LQKENI. This CDR3 spans 16 amino acids. V trimming: 3 bases; J trimming: 8 bases; junction bases outside the gene matches: 9.

The chain combines TRBV6-6 with TRBJ1-5, with no clear D. This CDR3 spans 15 amino acids. Trimming stripped 8 bases from V and 4 bases from J, with 18 bases between. Germline loops: CDR1 MNHNY, CDR2 SVGAGI (reference sequence). CDR3 region: CASRTSSGFNQPQHF. The DNA of the CDR3 is TGTGCCAGCCGTACTTCGTCCGGGTTTAATCAGCCCCAGCATTTT.

The chain uses TRBV18 and TRBJ1-5; D perhaps matches TRBD1 (5 bases). The CDR3 runs 16 residues. Germline V gene sequence: CDR1 KGHSH, CDR2 LQKENI. V lost 5 bases and J lost 3, with 17 bases in between. CDR3 residues: CASSEGTAPNNQPQHF. CDR3 DNA sequence: TGTGCCAGCTCAGAGGGGACCGCCCCAAACAATCAGCCCCAGCATTTT.

J is TRBJ2-7 and V is TRBV30; TRBD1 might be the D (6 bases). CDR3 length: 13 amino acids. V shed 0 bases and J shed 7 bases, with 13 bases lying between them. Germline-derived CDR1 and CDR2 are GTSNPN and SVGIG (reference sequence). In nucleotides, the CDR3 is TGTGCCTGGAGTGTCGTGGGGGCGTGGGAGCAGTACTTC. Its translation is CAWSVVGAWEQYF.

Regarding this clone: Other DNA sequences in the same sample also yield this CDR3. The chain links TRBV28 to TRBJ1-1; D is undetermined. Germline CDR1 and CDR2: MDHEN and SYDVKM. Trimming shortened V by 5 bases and J by 5 bases, and 6 bases separated the two germline ends. This CDR3 is built from 11 residues. The CDR3 nucleotides are TGTGCCAGCAGTGTAAATACTGAAGCTTTCTTT. Translating gives CASSVNTEAFF.